This TCR beta chain was recorded in a study of blood T cell repertoires in COVID-19. This clone has more than one count but fewer than ten. The ends lost 5 bases at V and 4 bases at J; junction bases unmatched: 12. Germline V gene data show CDR1 as SQVTM and CDR2 as ANQGSEA. This CDR3 region has 16 residues. How the authors handled the data: Amplification with reference gene primers provided the estimates of nucleated cell counts. Profiling relied on immunoSEQ multiplex PCR, and the TCRdb table lists in-frame clones only, not all of them. D and trimming were read from the DNA, whereas the V and J calls and clone size are those reported in that table. Among 100,000 or so clones listed, roughly 81% were seen once.

This chain links TRBV29-1 with TRBJ1-2; TRBD1 agrees at 11 bases. Material for sequencing was peripheral blood. This TCR came from a woman aged 70-85 years with acute or convalescent COVID-19. For the CDR3, the DNA is TGCAGCGTTTGGACAGGGGGCGTGGGGATAAGCTATGGCTACACCTTC. The encoded protein is CSVWTGGVGISYGYTF.